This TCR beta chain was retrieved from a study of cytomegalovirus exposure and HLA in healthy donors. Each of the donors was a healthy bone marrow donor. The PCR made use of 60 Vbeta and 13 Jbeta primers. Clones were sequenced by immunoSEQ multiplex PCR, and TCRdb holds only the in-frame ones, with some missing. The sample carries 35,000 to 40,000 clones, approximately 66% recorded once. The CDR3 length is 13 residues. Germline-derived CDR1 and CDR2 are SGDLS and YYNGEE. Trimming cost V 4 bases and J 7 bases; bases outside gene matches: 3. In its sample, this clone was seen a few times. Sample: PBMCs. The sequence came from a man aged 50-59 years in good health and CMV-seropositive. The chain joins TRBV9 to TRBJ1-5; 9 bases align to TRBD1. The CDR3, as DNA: TGTGCCAGCAGCACAGACAGGGGGCAGCCCCAGCATTTT. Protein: CASSTDRGQPQHF.